This T cell receptor beta chain was documented in a study of blood T cell repertoires in COVID-19. The assay was immunoSEQ multiplex PCR, and TCRdb's table has in-frame clones only and misses some. The sample comprises about 160,000 clones, more than 75% of which are singletons, and approximately 7% rests with the top ten. The CDR3 spans 13 residues. Germline CDR1 and CDR2: SGHKS and YYEKEE (reference sequence). Trimming pared 7 bases from V and 0 bases from J, leaving 10 bases between. The chain couples TRBV5-5 to TRBJ1-2; D perhaps matches TRBD1 (5 bases). The sample consisted of PBMCs or T cells enriched from blood (not recorded which). This clonotype was obtained from a woman aged 45-65 years who had recovered from COVID-19. The CDR3 DNA is TGTGCCAGCTCCGCAGGGTCTAACTATGGCTACACCTTC. It translates to CASSAGSNYGYTF.